Below, one TCR beta chain is given with its context. The data belong to a study of cytomegalovirus exposure and HLA in healthy donors. 60 Vbeta and 13 Jbeta primers were used in PCR. Only in-frame clones appear in the TCRdb table, and some are missing; sequencing was by immunoSEQ multiplex PCR. Of approximately 160,000 clones listed, about 77% are singletons. The CDR3 has 16 amino acids. V was clipped by 0 bases and J by 2 bases, with 8 bases between them. CDR1 and CDR2 from the germline V gene are LGHNT and FRNRAP. The specimen was PBMCs. The clonotype originates from a male donor in good health and CMV-seropositive. The chain couples TRBV12-5 to TRBJ1-6; D call uncertain. CDR3 region: CASGLVREAYNSPLHF. CDR3 DNA: TGTGCTAGTGGTTTGGTACGCGAGGCCTATAATTCACCCCTCCACTTT.